The 11 T cell receptor beta chains below were found in one sample sequenced in a study. TCRdb re-called the 5' RACE reads with MiXCR, one entry per CDR3 protein. The sample contains fewer than 80,000 distinct CDR3 sequences, 20% to 25% of which appear only once. Input material: memory CD4+ T cells sorted from a lymph node. Subset defined: memory CD4+ T cells, CD4+CD45RO+CD25-. All receptors derive from a female donor with breast cancer.

This clonotype was seen ten or more times. The rearrangement uses TRBV7-3 and TRBJ2-3; 7 bases are shared with TRBD1. V trimming: 2 bases; J trimming: 3 bases; junction bases outside the gene matches: 5. The CDR3 spans 15 residues. The germline V gene encodes CDR1 SGHTA and CDR2 FQGTGA. The CDR3 DNA follows: TGTGCCAGCAGCTTAGTAGGGGGCGTTACAGATACGCAGTATTTT. Translating it yields CASSLVGGVTDTQYF.

This clonotype has only a few counts. The chain has TRBV5-5 and TRBJ2-5, with D tentatively TRBD2 (6 bases). Trimming stripped 3 bases from V and 2 bases from J, with 11 bases between. Germline V lookup: CDR1 SGHKS, CDR2 YYEKEE (reference sequence). The CDR3 runs 14 residues. The CDR3 DNA reads TGTGCCAGCAGCTACTGGGGGGAACAAGAGACCCAGTACTTC. Translated: CASSYWGEQETQYF.

This chain links TRBV28 with TRBJ2-3; D uncertain. The CDR3 runs to 12 residues. The germline V gene has CDR1 MDHEN and CDR2 SYDVKM. V gave up 6 bases and J gave up 5 bases, with 9 bases separating them. The CDR3 here is CASSTYGDTQYF. CDR3 bases: TGTGCCAGCAGCACTTACGGAGATACGCAGTATTTT.

The V gene is TRBV12-3 or TRBV12-4, the J gene TRBJ1-1; 8 bases line up with TRBD1. The CDR3 loop spans 14 amino acids. With V trimmed by 6 bases and J by 4 bases, 7 bases remained unmatched. The CDR3 DNA follows: TGTGCCAGCAGCCCCACAGGGGGTAGCACTGAAGCTTTCTTT. Protein sequence: CASSPTGGSTEAFF.

CDR3 bases: TGTGCCAGCAGTGACCGAGGGGGCGTCGGTGAGCAGTTCTTC. It codes for CASSDRGGVGEQFF. This chain links TRBV25-1 with TRBJ2-1; 7 positions agree with TRBD1. Germline lookup yields CDR1 MGHDK and CDR2 SYGVNS. This CDR3 has 14 amino acids. J was trimmed by 9 bases and V by 3 bases; bases with no gene match: 8.

The CDR3 bases are TGTGCCAGCAGTTACCCGCATGGTGCTGAAGCTTTCTTT. As protein: CASSYPHGAEAFF. This chain joins TRBV6-5 and TRBJ1-1; D not resolved. The V gene lost 2 bases and the J gene lost 6 bases, with 10 bases spanning the gap. The germline V gene has CDR1 MNHEY and CDR2 SVGAGI. The CDR3 is 13 residues long.

The sample holds a few counts of this clonotype. This rearrangement joins TRBV6-5 to TRBJ2-2; D remains ambiguous. The germline CDR1 and CDR2 sequences are MNHEY and SVGAGI. The V end was cut by 10 bases, the J end by 0 bases, with 12 bases between. The CDR3 runs to 14 residues. CDR3: CATKKPSNTGELFF. Written as DNA, the CDR3 is TGTGCCACCAAGAAGCCTTCGAACACCGGGGAGCTGTTTTTT.

This clonotype was counted a single time. The rearrangement uses TRBV6-5 and TRBJ1-4, with D possibly being TRBD1 (5 bases). The CDR3 runs to 16 residues. V lost 6 bases and J 2 bases, leaving 16 bases between the germline ends. Germline CDR1 reads MNHEY; CDR2 reads SVGAGI. This CDR3 is CASRTGATGTNEKLFF. CDR3 bases: TGTGCCAGCAGGACTGGGGCTACGGGCACTAATGAAAAACTGTTTTTT.

The chain links TRBV7-2 to TRBJ2-7; D uncertain. This CDR3 region has 14 residues. Germline CDR1 reads SGHTA; CDR2 reads FQGNSA. V gave up 5 bases and J gave up 6 bases, with 17 bases separating them. CDR3 coding DNA: TGTGCCAGCAGCCCGACCGACACGTTTGGCGAGCAGTACTTC. Protein product: CASSPTDTFGEQYF.

This clonotype was detected many times. This chain connects TRBV12-3 or TRBV12-4 to TRBJ2-1, with D possibly being TRBD1 (5 bases). This CDR3 spans 12 amino acids. The V and J ends lost 5 bases and 8 bases respectively, with 10 bases between them. The CDR3 DNA follows: TGTGCCAGCAGTCTGGCAGGGTATGAGCAGTTCTTC. This translates into CASSLAGYEQFF.

This clonotype occurred many times. This rearrangement joins TRBV7-3 to TRBJ2-5; perhaps TRBD2 as D (6 bases). In germline, CDR1 is SGHTA, CDR2 FQGTGA. With 5 bases removed from V and 5 bases from J, the gap between germline ends came to 24 bases. There are 17 residues in the CDR3. CDR3 coding DNA: TGTGCCAGCAGCCACCAAGGAGGGCCGGGTTCTGTGGAGACCCAGTACTTC. Its translation is CASSHQGGPGSVETQYF. The entire variable domain, with the rest obtained from reference TRBV7-3 and TRBJ2-5, is as follows: GAGVSQTPSNKVTEKGKYVELRCDPISGHTALYWYRQSLGQGPEFLIYFQGTGAADDSGLPNDRFFAVRPEGSVSTLKIQRTERGDSAVYLCASSHQGGPGSVETQYFGPGTRLLVL.